This record looks at one T cell receptor beta chain sequence and its context. Its target is unknown. Viral peptide pools were used in the ViraFEST assay to expand antigen-specific CD4+ T cells, and sequencing came afterward. Subsequent to roughly 9 days of culture, CD4+ T cells were isolated. This sample is drawn from a study of vaccination effects on CD4 cells after COVID-19. Some clones are missing from TCRdb's copy, which holds only in-frame ones; the method was immunoSEQ multiplex PCR. The repertoire has about 54,000 clones, 75% to 90% of them found once; the top ten carry about 2.6%. The CDR3 consists of 21 residues. Unmatched junction bases numbered 16, after V lost 0 bases and J lost 1 base. Germline assignment: CDR1 SGDLS and CDR2 YYNGEE.

The sequence was obtained from a human donor who received a COVID-19 vaccine. V is TRBV9 and J is TRBJ2-3, with TRBD2 matching over 11 bases. Here the sequenced sample was CD4+ T cells from PBMCs cultured with HCoV-229E spike peptides, taken before COVID-19 vaccination. For the CDR3, the DNA is TGTGCCAGCAGCGTAGATGAGCCCGTAGCGGGGGGGGGCGGTCGCACAGATACGCAGTATTTT. It codes for CASSVDEPVAGGGGRTDTQYF.